This T cell receptor beta chain was recovered during a study of T cells and copy number aberrations in small-cell lung cancer. From germline, CDR1 is MDHEN and CDR2 SYDVKM. This CDR3 region has 16 residues. The V end lost 5 bases, the J end lost 0 bases, and 14 bases lay between the germline ends. Three regions per formalin-fixed paraffin-embedded tumor block were collected using a grid approach. The method was immunoSEQ multiplex PCR; TCRdb's version includes in-frame clones alone and lacks a portion of them. The data show over 5,000 clones, with 76% seen just once and 7% to 9.5% held by the top ten.

Sequences were obtained from tumor tissue. The source of this sequence is a man aged 45-60 years with small cell lung cancer. The chain has TRBV28 and TRBJ2-1; D is possibly TRBD1 (5 bases). The chain's CDR3 is CASSLTQGSSYNEQFF. The CDR3 DNA follows: TGTGCCAGCAGTCTCACGCAGGGAAGCTCCTACAATGAGCAGTTCTTC.